This T cell receptor (beta chain) was obtained from a study of T-cell reconstitution after alpha-beta-depleted transplantation in children. General study points: Several hundred expanded graft clones reportedly supplied alpha-beta T cells about two months after transplant. At the one-year point after transplant, T-cell counts and TCRbeta diversity were found to come mostly from T cells that had been newly produced.

As it was prepared, the TCRbeta library received unique molecular identifiers. A single record per CDR3 protein comes from TCRdb applying MiXCR to the PCR reads. This table has under 450,000 distinct CDR3 sequences, 15% to 20% appearing once. CDR1 and CDR2 from the germline V gene are SGHTA and FQGNSA. The CDR3 length is 15 residues. The V end was cut by 6 bases, the J end by 2 bases, with 16 bases between. To note about this clonotype: Its antigen is unidentified.

This sequence joins TRBV7-2 and TRBJ2-5, with D maybe TRBD2 (6 bases). The TCR comes from a boy less than two years old who had a stem cell transplant for Wiskott-Aldrich syndrome, so the T cells may come from the graft donor. The sample here was PBMCs, mostly from graft donor cells, taken 360 days after TCRalphabeta/CD19-depleted stem cell transplant. DNA for the CDR3: TGTGCCAGCAGTCTCTCGAGTGGAGGGCAAGAGACCCAGTACTTC. Translated, it gives CASSLSSGGQETQYF.